These 5 T cell receptor beta chains share one sample of origin, sequenced in a study of shared clonotypes between healthy human individuals (dated by TCRdb to about 2020). Library construction relied on the immunoSEQ multiplex PCR assay. Drawn from immuneACCESS, this table holds only the in-frame rearrangements with V and J called that TCRdb kept. Clones are partly lost; checked studies trace under half to an unresolved V gene and leave the rest unexplained. The sample data list approximately 1.9 million clones, and just over 90% of these were observed just once. The top ten constitute about 1.7% of the sample. CD8 naive samples were obtained by positive selection for CCR7 among CD45RO-negative cells, yielding a CD45RA+CCR7+ population from which TemRA cells were excluded. The material sequenced was naive CD8+ T cells from PBMCs. Sample cell subset or site, as interpreted from the label and publication: CD45RA+CCR7+. These TCRs come from a man in his late teens or twenties in good health. Some clones in this sample may be carry-over from other donors' samples.

The rearrangement links TRBV27 to TRBJ2-5, with D perhaps matching TRBD2 (6 bases). The CDR3 loop spans 15 amino acids. CDR1 MNHEY and CDR2 SMNVEV come from the germline V gene (reference sequence). Trimming took off 7 bases at V and 4 bases at J, with 19 bases between the two ends. The CDR3 DNA follows: TGTGCCAGCACCTCTCGCTGGGGGGTTGGAGAGACCCAGTACTTC. Translated: CASTSRWGVGETQYF.

The chain is built from TRBV7-8 and TRBJ2-1; TRBD1 might be the D (6 bases). This CDR3 contains 17 residues. Germline values: CDR1 SGHVS, CDR2 FQNEAQ. The V end was cut by 5 bases, the J end by 7 bases, with 24 bases between. CDR3 bases: TGTGCCAGCAGCGCCTTAGTTCGGGTGGCAGGGGCGAATGAGCAGTTCTTC. As protein: CASSALVRVAGANEQFF.

Points on this clone: Other DNA sequences within the sample encode an identical CDR3. This chain links TRBV4-1 with TRBJ1-1; D ambiguous. V lost 4 bases, J lost 3 bases, and 9 bases lay in between. The CDR3 extends over 13 amino acids. Per germline, CDR1 MGHRA and CDR2 YSYEKL. In DNA form, the CDR3 reads TGCGCCAGCAGCCCTCGGGAATACACTGAAGCTTTCTTT. Translation: CASSPREYTEAFF.

This chain uses TRBV2 with TRBJ2-3; TRBD2 might be the D (6 bases). V shed 5 bases and J shed 4 bases, with 16 bases lying between them. Germline CDR1 and CDR2: SNHLY and FYNNEI. This CDR3 region has 15 residues. Here the CDR3 reads CASSPEAGRADTQYF. The CDR3 nucleotides read TGTGCCAGCAGTCCCGAAGCGGGCAGGGCAGATACGCAGTATTTT.

The V call is TRBV5-1, the J call TRBJ2-3; no firm D call. This CDR3 is 15 amino acids long. Trimming shortened V by 3 bases and J by 2 bases, and 13 bases separated the two germline ends. Germline V CDR1 and CDR2: SGHRS, YFSETQ. The CDR3 region has the DNA TGCGCCAGCAGCTCTCGACAAGGCTACACAGATACGCAGTATTTT. Amino acids: CASSSRQGYTDTQYF.